Following are 22 T cell receptor beta chains from one sample sequenced in a study of cytomegalovirus exposure and HLA in healthy donors. The primer mix had 60 Vbeta and 13 Jbeta primers. This table comes from immunoSEQ multiplex PCR, and its TCRdb copy is limited to in-frame clones, with some not included. The profile shows 46,000 or so clones, 63% of them singletons. The sequenced material came from PBMCs. The receptors derive from a man in his sixties in good health and CMV-seropositive.

The genes are TRBV5-4 and TRBJ2-3; D remains ambiguous. CDR1 is SGHNT, CDR2 YYREEE, per germline (reference sequence). Trimming removed 3 bases from V and 1 base from J, with 12 bases in between. The CDR3 extends over 15 amino acids. In nucleotides, the CDR3 is TGTGCCAGCAGCTCGGTTGGTGCTGGCACAGATACGCAGTATTTT. Translation gives CASSSVGAGTDTQYF.

This chain connects TRBV7-3 to TRBJ2-1; TRBD2 matches at 7 bases. Germline V gene data show CDR1 as SGHTA and CDR2 as FQGTGA. This CDR3 has 15 amino acids. V dropped 5 bases and J dropped 8; count of bases not matched to a gene: 12. The CDR3 nucleotides are TGTGCCAGCAGCCCATTGGGGGAGGGCCAAGATGAGCAGTTCTTC. Translated: CASSPLGEGQDEQFF.

This sequence joins TRBV28 and TRBJ2-2; D not certain. CDR3 length: 11 residues. V dropped 7 bases and J dropped 6 bases, with 6 bases sitting between them. Germline CDR1 and CDR2: MDHEN and SYDVKM. The CDR3, as DNA: TGTGCCAGCAAACGGTCCGGGGAGCTGTTTTTT. It is translated as CASKRSGELFF.

This clone was observed a few times. The chain carries TRBV27 and TRBJ2-2, with D perhaps matching TRBD2 (5 bases). The CDR3 runs to 14 residues. Germline V gene sequence: CDR1 MNHEY, CDR2 SMNVEV (reference sequence). Trimming shortened V by 3 bases and J by 6 bases, and 11 bases separated the two germline ends. The CDR3 nucleotides are TGTGCCAGCAGTTTTGCACTCGGGGCCGGGGAGCTGTTTTTT. Amino acids: CASSFALGAGELFF.

V gene TRBV9 combines with J gene TRBJ1-1; maybe TRBD1 (5 bases). Germline CDR1 is SGDLS and CDR2 is YYNGEE. Trimming cost V 4 bases and J 4 bases, with 14 bases left between them. This CDR3 is built from 14 residues. This CDR3 reads CASSPGVRATEAFF. DNA of the CDR3: TGTGCCAGCAGCCCGGGGGTACGGGCCACTGAAGCTTTCTTT.

This clone was seen more than once but under ten times. Here the CDR3 DNA reads TGCGCCAGCAGCCAGGCTTCTAGCGGCTACGAGCAGTACTTC. This gives the protein CASSQASSGYEQYF. The J gene is TRBJ2-7, the V gene TRBV4-3, with 7 nucleotides matching TRBD2. J gave up 3 bases and V 3 bases, and 5 bases lay outside the gene matches. The CDR3 is 14 amino acids. CDR1 and CDR2 (germline): LGHNA, YSLEER.

This sequence joins TRBV5-1 and TRBJ2-1; TRBD1 aligns across 10 bases. Germline CDR1 reads SGHRS; CDR2 reads YFSETQ. CDR3 length equals 15 residues. V was pared by 2 bases and J by 4 bases, with 3 bases of the junction left unmatched. CDR3 bases: TGCGCCAGCAGCTTTGGGACAGGGGCATACAATGAGCAGTTCTTC. Translating gives CASSFGTGAYNEQFF.

The chain combines TRBV28 with TRBJ2-7; 10 bases fit TRBD1. Per germline, CDR1 MDHEN and CDR2 SYDVKM. This CDR3 comprises 13 residues. V lost 7 bases and J lost 3; bases outside the gene matches: 3. CDR3 sequence (DNA): TGTGCCAGCAAGACAGGGGGCCACTACGAGCAGTACTTC. Translation: CASKTGGHYEQYF.

The gene calls are TRBV7-2 and TRBJ1-2, with 7 positions matching TRBD1. J was trimmed by 3 bases and V by 2 bases; bases with no gene match: 3. CDR1 and CDR2 (germline): SGHTA, FQGNSA. This CDR3 is built from 14 residues. The CDR3 nucleotides read TGTGCCAGCAGCTTACAGGGGGGCGACTATGGCTACACCTTC. Translation: CASSLQGGDYGYTF.

The V call is TRBV7-2, the J call TRBJ2-1, with TRBD2 matching over 8 bases. CDR3 length: 15 residues. CDR1 is SGHTA, CDR2 FQGNSA, per germline. Trimming removed 6 bases from V and 0 bases from J; junction bases left unmatched: 4. CDR3 nucleotides: TGTGCCAGCAGAACGGGAGGGAGCTCCTACAATGAGCAGTTCTTC. Translated: CASRTGGSSYNEQFF.

The chain couples TRBV19 to TRBJ1-5; TRBD1 is a possible D gene (6 bases). Germline V gene lookup returns CDR1 LNHDA and CDR2 SQIVND (reference sequence). Trimming removed 6 bases from V and 1 base from J, with 16 bases in between. CDR3 length: 16 amino acids. The CDR3: CASRYLRDKSNQPQHF. CDR3 coding DNA: TGTGCCAGTAGATACCTGAGGGACAAAAGCAATCAGCCCCAGCATTTT.

By share of the sample, this clone is medium-sized. The chain joins TRBV25-1 to TRBJ2-7, with D uncertain. V lost 5 bases and J 0 bases, leaving 5 bases between the germline ends. CDR3 length equals 12 residues. Germline loops: CDR1 MGHDK, CDR2 SYGVNS. Here the CDR3 DNA reads TGTGCCAGCAGTTCCAGCTCCTACGAGCAGTACTTC. Encoded protein: CASSSSSYEQYF.

The chain carries TRBV5-3 and TRBJ2-7; D uncertain. TRBV5-3 is assigned to the ORF class and has an uncertain function. V dropped 1 base and J dropped 3 bases, with 14 bases sitting between them. This CDR3 comprises 15 residues. The CDR3 sequence is CARSLSPGPYYEQYF. The CDR3 bases are TGTGCCAGAAGCTTGAGCCCGGGTCCTTACTACGAGCAGTACTTC.

The chain has TRBV4-2 and TRBJ2-2, with 7 nucleotides matching TRBD1. The CDR3 runs 17 residues. Germline assignment: CDR1 LGHNA and CDR2 YNFKEQ. With V trimmed by 5 bases and J by 2 bases, 11 bases remained unmatched. The CDR3 sequence: CASSDAWQGVNTGELFF. CDR3 bases: TGTGCCAGCAGCGACGCGTGGCAGGGGGTAAACACCGGGGAGCTGTTTTTT.

The rearrangement links TRBV7-2 to TRBJ2-3; 7 bases are shared with TRBD1. V shed 8 bases and J 2 bases; nucleotides not matched to a gene: 7. From germline, CDR1 is SGHTA and CDR2 FQGNSA. The CDR3 spans 14 residues. Here the CDR3 reads CASRSGTVTDTQYF. CDR3 in DNA: TGTGCCAGCCGGTCCGGGACAGTCACAGATACGCAGTATTTT. The whole variable domain, filled in from reference TRBV7-2 and TRBJ2-3, reads GAGVSQSPSNKVTEKGKDVELRCDPISGHTALYWYRQSLGQGLEFLIYFQGNSAPDKSGLPSDRFSAERTGGSVSTLTIQRTQQEDSAVYLCASRSGTVTDTQYFGPGTRLTVL.

The genes are TRBV11-2 and TRBJ2-7, with 7 bases that match TRBD1. Germline V gene lookup returns CDR1 SGHAT and CDR2 FQNNGV. V dropped 4 bases and J dropped 0; count of bases not matched to a gene: 9. The length of the CDR3 is 16 residues. The CDR3 loop reads CASSSRRQGFSYEQYF. The CDR3 DNA reads TGTGCCAGCAGCTCCAGGAGACAGGGTTTCTCCTACGAGCAGTACTTC.

This clone was seen more than once but under ten times. This chain links TRBV19 with TRBJ2-2; D is perhaps TRBD2 (5 bases). V lost 4 bases to trimming and J lost 6 bases, with 21 bases between them. The CDR3 totals 17 residues. In germline, CDR1 is LNHDA, CDR2 SQIVND (reference sequence). CDR3 amino acids: CASSRPGSPGSAGELFF. Written as DNA, the CDR3 is TGTGCCAGTAGTAGGCCGGGGTCCCCCGGTTCCGCCGGGGAGCTGTTTTTT.

The chain couples TRBV11-2 to TRBJ1-4, with 9 positions matching TRBD1. This CDR3 has 15 residues. V shed 4 bases, J shed 4 bases, and the junction held 4 bases outside the gene matches. From germline, CDR1 is SGHAT and CDR2 FQNNGV. In DNA, the CDR3 is TGTGCCAGCAGCTCCTCGACAGGGGGTAATGAAAAACTGTTTTTT. Translation: CASSSSTGGNEKLFF.

The chain recombines TRBV21-1 with TRBJ2-7; no check of the table's D call, TRBD2, against the DNA was made. TRBV21-1 is noted as a pseudogene. The CDR3 contains 15 residues. CDR3 sequence: CASILTSGRVYEQYF. The CDR3 DNA reads as TGTGCCAGCATCTTGACTAGCGGGAGGGTCTACGAGCAGTACTTC.

The chain employs TRBV29-1 and TRBJ2-1; TRBD1 might be the D (6 bases). Germline V gene sequence: CDR1 SQVTM, CDR2 ANQGSEA. Deletions cut 0 bases from V and 4 bases from J, with 10 bases between. The CDR3 loop spans 14 amino acids. The CDR3 protein is CSVEDRTDYNEQFF. The CDR3 bases are TGCAGCGTTGAAGACAGGACAGATTACAATGAGCAGTTCTTC.

This clone was detected once. CDR3 in amino acids: CASSPGLAGGTYEQYF. CDR3 in DNA: TGCGCCAGCAGCCCCGGACTAGCGGGAGGAACCTACGAGCAGTACTTC. The chain uses TRBV4-1 and TRBJ2-7, with 14 bases identical to TRBD2. V lost 4 bases and J lost 2; bases outside the gene matches: 4. CDR1 is MGHRA and CDR2 is YSYEKL in the germline V gene. CDR3 length: 16 amino acids.

The chain couples TRBV19 to TRBJ2-7; D is perhaps TRBD1 (6 bases). The CDR3 sequence is 14 residues long. V lost 3 bases and J lost 3, with 12 bases in between. The germline V gene has CDR1 LNHDA and CDR2 SQIVND (reference sequence). The CDR3 sequence is CASSMEAGVYEQYF. Here the CDR3 DNA reads TGTGCCAGTAGTATGGAGGCAGGGGTCTACGAGCAGTACTTC. Full variable domain (missing parts from reference TRBV19 and TRBJ2-7): DGGITQSPKYLFRKEGQNVTLSCEQNLNHDAMYWYRQDPGQGLRLIYYSQIVNDFQKGDIAEGYSVSREKKESFPLTVTSAQKNPTAFYLCASSMEAGVYEQYFGPGTRLTVT.